The 21 T cell receptor beta chains below were found in one sample sequenced in a study of control samples from healthy donors and cancer patients. Some clones are missing from TCRdb's copy, which holds only in-frame ones; the method was immunoSEQ multiplex PCR. This sample has approximately 100,000 clones, with more than 70% found just once. The sequenced sample was blood. The source of these receptors is a woman in her 40s in good health.

The rearrangement links TRBV4-3 to TRBJ2-3, with 12 bases that match TRBD2. Germline CDR1 LGHNA, CDR2 YSLEER. CDR3 size: 16 residues. The junction had 3 bases not matched to a gene; V was cut back by 0 bases and J by 5 bases. The CDR3: CASSQEASGGVDTQYF. In DNA, the CDR3 is TGCGCCAGCAGCCAAGAAGCTAGCGGGGGGGTAGATACGCAGTATTTT.

This clone has a single count. CDR3 nucleotide sequence: TGTGCCAGCAGCCCAACTCTGGGCGAGCAGTACTTC. This sequence encodes CASSPTLGEQYF. The rearrangement joins TRBV5-5 to TRBJ2-7; D is unresolved. Germline assignment: CDR1 SGHKS and CDR2 YYEKEE (reference sequence). This CDR3 contains 12 residues. The ends were cut back, 4 bases at V and 6 bases at J, with 11 bases in the middle.

This clone is labeled as medium-sized. The J gene is TRBJ1-2, the V gene TRBV2; TRBD1 aligns across 7 bases. J was trimmed by 6 bases and V by 9 bases; bases with no gene match: 7. This CDR3 is built from 12 residues. Germline V gene sequence: CDR1 SNHLY, CDR2 FYNNEI. The CDR3 reads CARVETGDGYTF. In DNA form, the CDR3 reads TGTGCCAGAGTAGAAACAGGGGATGGCTACACCTTC.

The chain couples TRBV11-1 to TRBJ2-7, with D hard to call. CDR1 SGHAT and CDR2 FQDESV come from the germline V gene (reference sequence). V shed 1 base and J shed 1 base, with 14 bases lying between them. The CDR3 runs 16 residues. The CDR3 protein is CASSLGRAGTSYEQYF. CDR3 in DNA: TGTGCCAGCAGCTTAGGGAGAGCAGGTACTTCCTACGAGCAGTACTTC. Based on the CDR3 plus reference TRBV11-1 and TRBJ2-7, the full variable domain is EAEVAQSPRYKITEKSQAVAFWCDPISGHATLYWYRQILGQGPELLVQFQDESVVDDSQLPKDRFSAERLKGVDSTLKIQPAELGDSAMYLCASSLGRAGTSYEQYFGPGTRLTVT.

V and J are TRBV5-6 and TRBJ1-2, with unresolved D. Deletions cut 6 bases from V and 7 bases from J, with 13 bases between. The germline gives CDR1 SGHDT, CDR2 YYEEEE. CDR3 size: 12 residues. Here the CDR3 DNA reads TGTGCCAGCACCACCGTGGGTCGTGGCTACACCTTC. Translation gives CASTTVGRGYTF.

DNA of the CDR3: TGTGCCAGTAGCTCAGGGCCGCTCAATGAGCAGTTCTTC. Amino acid sequence: CASSSGPLNEQFF. This chain links TRBV19 with TRBJ2-1, with D possibly TRBD1 on 5 matching bases. Germline loops: CDR1 LNHDA, CDR2 SQIVND (reference sequence). The CDR3 totals 13 residues. V was clipped by 6 bases and J by 6 bases, with 12 bases between them.

The rearrangement uses TRBV19 and TRBJ1-1; the D gene is possibly TRBD1 (6 bases). This CDR3 has 16 residues. V lost 6 bases, J lost 0 bases, and 17 bases lay in between. Germline CDR1 and CDR2: LNHDA and SQIVND (reference sequence). The CDR3 spells CASRNREHGMNTEAFF. The CDR3 DNA sequence: TGTGCCAGTAGGAACAGGGAACATGGGATGAACACTGAAGCTTTCTTT. Combining the CDR3 with reference TRBV19 and TRBJ1-1 gives the whole variable domain DGGITQSPKYLFRKEGQNVTLSCEQNLNHDAMYWYRQDPGQGLRLIYYSQIVNDFQKGDIAEGYSVSREKKESFPLTVTSAQKNPTAFYLCASRNREHGMNTEAFFGQGTRLTVV.

The rearrangement links TRBV24-1 to TRBJ1-2; no clear D gene. CDR3 size: 14 residues. V was trimmed by 3 bases and J by 5 bases, leaving 12 bases between them. Germline lookup yields CDR1 KGHDR and CDR2 SFDVKD. The CDR3: CATSDPRGGYGYTF. The CDR3 bases are TGTGCCACCAGTGATCCTCGAGGAGGGTATGGCTACACCTTC.

This chain links TRBV27 with TRBJ1-2, with 7 bases fitting TRBD1. With 8 bases clipped from V and 8 bases from J, the junction kept 14 bases outside the gene matches. Looked up from germline, CDR1 is MNHEY and CDR2 is SMNVEV (reference sequence). The CDR3 covers 14 residues. The CDR3 DNA follows: TGTGCCAGCTCGCTAGACAGGGCGAGTAGAGGCTACACCTTC. It codes for CASSLDRASRGYTF.

The V call is TRBV2, the J call TRBJ2-3; 14 bases are shared with TRBD2. In germline, CDR1 is SNHLY, CDR2 FYNNEI. The CDR3 has 15 residues. Trimming at V came to 5 bases and at J to 7 bases, leaving 5 bases not matched to a gene. The chain's CDR3 is CASSFGLAGGYTQYF. CDR3 DNA sequence: TGTGCCAGCAGTTTTGGACTAGCGGGGGGATATACGCAGTATTTT.

This clone was seen only a few times. The V call is TRBV11-3, the J call TRBJ1-2, with a possible D match to TRBD1 (6 bases). With 6 bases removed from V and 3 bases from J, the gap between germline ends came to 14 bases. Germline assignment: CDR1 SGHNT and CDR2 YENEEA. This CDR3 has 14 residues. The CDR3 reads CASSIQGSDYGYTF. In nucleotides, the CDR3 is TGTGCCAGCAGTATACAGGGCTCCGACTATGGCTACACCTTC.

The chain employs TRBV4-3 and TRBJ1-6; D perhaps matches TRBD1 (5 bases). Germline CDR1 and CDR2: LGHNA and YSLEER. This CDR3 is built from 19 residues. Trimming removed 1 base from V and 1 base from J, with 17 bases in between. DNA of the CDR3: TGCGCCAGCAGCCAAGGCGCCGGGCGGGGGGGGTCCTATAATTCACCCCTCCACTTT. As protein: CASSQGAGRGGSYNSPLHF.

The chain combines TRBV2 with TRBJ2-5; no clear D gene. Trimming cost V 7 bases and J 5 bases, with 8 bases left between them. Germline CDR1 is SNHLY and CDR2 is FYNNEI. The CDR3 runs 11 residues. The CDR3 region has the DNA TGTGCCAGCACTATTGGGGAGACCCAGTACTTC. This codes for CASTIGETQYF.

This chain uses TRBV4-2 with TRBJ2-2; 12 bases line up with TRBD2. The V gene end was trimmed by 1 base and the J gene end by 6 bases; junction bases not matched to a gene: 0. The germline V gene encodes CDR1 LGHNA and CDR2 YNFKEQ. This CDR3 is 15 amino acids long. CDR3 protein: CASSQGLAGAGELFF. The CDR3 DNA sequence: TGTGCCAGCAGCCAAGGACTAGCGGGGGCCGGGGAGCTGTTTTTT.

This clone has more than one count but fewer than ten. The chain joins TRBV18 to TRBJ2-1, with D perhaps matching TRBD1 (6 bases). V was cut by 6 bases and J by 5 bases, with 17 bases left in between. The CDR3 runs to 15 residues. Germline V gene data show CDR1 as KGHSH and CDR2 as LQKENI. CDR3 sequence: CASSMTGSQDNEQFF. For the CDR3, the DNA is TGTGCCAGCTCTATGACAGGTAGCCAAGACAATGAGCAGTTCTTC.

The rearrangement joins TRBV23-1 to TRBJ1-6; a possible D gene is TRBD1 (5 bases). TRBV23-1 is noted as an ORF with a role that remains uncertain. CDR3 length: 14 residues. Trimming took 2 bases from V and 7 from J, leaving 9 bases between them. CDR3 protein: CASSQEGLNSPLHF. The CDR3 nucleotides are TGCGCCAGCAGTCAAGAGGGGTTGAATTCACCCCTCCACTTT.

The V and J genes are TRBV18 and TRBJ2-3; no firm D call. The CDR3 covers 12 residues. Germline CDR1 reads KGHSH; CDR2 reads LQKENI. The V and J ends lost 2 bases and 1 base respectively, with 1 base between them. The CDR3 region has the DNA TGTGCCAGCTCACCAGGCACAGATACGCAGTATTTT. This codes for CASSPGTDTQYF.

This chain connects TRBV6-6 to TRBJ1-2, with D uncertain. Trimming pared 5 bases from V and 6 bases from J, leaving 10 bases between. This CDR3 spans 12 amino acids. Germline CDR1 and CDR2: MNHNY and SVGAGI (reference sequence). CDR3: CASSPSRDGYTF. CDR3 DNA: TGTGCCAGCAGTCCCTCCCGGGATGGCTACACCTTC.

This sequence joins TRBV19 and TRBJ2-5; the match to TRBD2 covers 7 bases. CDR1 and CDR2 (germline): LNHDA, SQIVND (reference sequence). This CDR3 has 14 amino acids. V was clipped by 5 bases and J by 4 bases; unmatched bases: 7. Written as DNA, the CDR3 is TGTGCCAGTAGTTCCGAGACTAGCCCAGAGACCCAGTACTTC. The encoded protein is CASSSETSPETQYF. The variable domain in full, with the rest retrieved from reference TRBV19 and TRBJ2-5, is DGGITQSPKYLFRKEGQNVTLSCEQNLNHDAMYWYRQDPGQGLRLIYYSQIVNDFQKGDIAEGYSVSREKKESFPLTVTSAQKNPTAFYLCASSSETSPETQYFGPGTRLLVL.

This chain links TRBV6-5 with TRBJ2-1; D is unresolved. Per the germline V gene, CDR1 is MNHEY and CDR2 is SVGAGI. This CDR3 contains 11 residues. V lost 7 bases and J lost 9, with 10 bases in between. The CDR3 loop is CASKFLGEQFF. CDR3 nucleotides: TGTGCCAGCAAGTTCCTCGGTGAGCAGTTCTTC.

The V gene is TRBV20-1, the J gene TRBJ2-7; no firm D call. The CDR3 runs to 11 residues. The V and J ends lost 5 bases and 7 bases respectively, with 12 bases between them. CDR1 and CDR2 from the germline V gene are DFQATT and SNEGSKA (reference sequence). The CDR3 nucleotides read TGCAGTGCTCCAAGTGGGTGGGAGCAGTACTTC. Translated: CSAPSGWEQYF.